This entry describes one T cell receptor beta chain. Its specificity is unknown. Germline V CDR1 and CDR2: LGHNA, YSLEER. The CDR3 has 15 residues. Unmatched junction bases numbered 3, after V lost 6 bases and J lost 0 bases. The data are from a study of shared clonotypes between healthy human individuals. Study outcomes and limitations: Clonotype sharing among the donors was expected to vary with sequencing depth.

The test was conducted at deep level. Profiling relied on immunoSEQ multiplex PCR, and the TCRdb table lists in-frame clones only, not all of them. The sample records about 1.4 million clones, about 96% being singletons. This clonotype originated in a man aged 30 to 45 in good health. The specimen sequenced was naive CD4+ T cells sorted from blood. Subset reported: CD45RA+ positively selected. The V gene is TRBV4-3, the J gene TRBJ2-5; 11 nucleotides agree with TRBD2. CDR3 loop: CASRRTSGYQETQYF. The CDR3 DNA reads as TGCGCCAGCAGGCGGACTAGCGGGTACCAAGAGACCCAGTACTTC.